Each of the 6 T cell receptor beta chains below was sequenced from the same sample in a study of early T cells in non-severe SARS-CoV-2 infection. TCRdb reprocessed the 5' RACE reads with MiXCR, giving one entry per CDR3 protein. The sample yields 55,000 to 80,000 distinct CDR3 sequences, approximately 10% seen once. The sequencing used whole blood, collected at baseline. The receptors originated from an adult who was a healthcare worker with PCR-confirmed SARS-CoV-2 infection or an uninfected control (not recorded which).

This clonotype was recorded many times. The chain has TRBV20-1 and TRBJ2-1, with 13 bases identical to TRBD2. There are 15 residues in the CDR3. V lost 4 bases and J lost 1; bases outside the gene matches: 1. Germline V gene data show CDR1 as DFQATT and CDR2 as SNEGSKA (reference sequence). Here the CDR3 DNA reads TGCAGTGCTACACTAGCGGGAGGGTCCTACAATGAGCAGTTCTTC. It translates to CSATLAGGSYNEQFF.

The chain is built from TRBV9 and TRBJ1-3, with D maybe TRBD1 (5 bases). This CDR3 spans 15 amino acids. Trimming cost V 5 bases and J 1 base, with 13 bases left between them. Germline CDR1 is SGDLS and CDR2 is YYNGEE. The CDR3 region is CASSRLGVSGNTIYF. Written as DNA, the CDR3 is TGTGCCAGCAGTCGCCTAGGGGTTTCTGGAAACACCATATATTTT.

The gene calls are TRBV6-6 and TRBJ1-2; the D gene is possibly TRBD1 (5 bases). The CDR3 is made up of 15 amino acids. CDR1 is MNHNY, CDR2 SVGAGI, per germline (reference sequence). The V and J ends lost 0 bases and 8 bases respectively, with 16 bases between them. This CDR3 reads CASSYSAQGASGYTF. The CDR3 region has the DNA TGTGCCAGCAGTTACTCTGCTCAAGGGGCCAGCGGCTACACCTTC.

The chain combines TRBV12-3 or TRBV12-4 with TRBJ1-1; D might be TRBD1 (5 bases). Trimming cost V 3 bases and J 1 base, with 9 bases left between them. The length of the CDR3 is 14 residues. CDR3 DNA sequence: TGTGCCAGCAGTTTCGACGACAGGAACACTGAAGCTTTCTTT. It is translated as CASSFDDRNTEAFF.

The CDR3 DNA reads TGCGCCAGCAGCTTGCTAGGGGTGGGCAATGAGCAGTTCTTC. It translates to CASSLLGVGNEQFF. This chain uses TRBV5-1 with TRBJ2-1, with a weak D call TRBD1 (5 bases). This CDR3 is 14 amino acids long. V was clipped by 1 base and J by 6 bases, with 11 bases between them. CDR1 and CDR2 (germline): SGHRS, YFSETQ.

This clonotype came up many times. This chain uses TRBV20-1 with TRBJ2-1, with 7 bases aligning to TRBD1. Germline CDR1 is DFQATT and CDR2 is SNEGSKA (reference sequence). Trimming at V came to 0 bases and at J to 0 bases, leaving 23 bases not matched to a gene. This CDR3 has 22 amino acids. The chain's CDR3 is CSARDVFRKTGWSTSSYNEQFF. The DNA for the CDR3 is TGCAGTGCTAGAGACGTTTTCAGAAAGACAGGGTGGTCGACCAGCTCCTACAATGAGCAGTTCTTC.